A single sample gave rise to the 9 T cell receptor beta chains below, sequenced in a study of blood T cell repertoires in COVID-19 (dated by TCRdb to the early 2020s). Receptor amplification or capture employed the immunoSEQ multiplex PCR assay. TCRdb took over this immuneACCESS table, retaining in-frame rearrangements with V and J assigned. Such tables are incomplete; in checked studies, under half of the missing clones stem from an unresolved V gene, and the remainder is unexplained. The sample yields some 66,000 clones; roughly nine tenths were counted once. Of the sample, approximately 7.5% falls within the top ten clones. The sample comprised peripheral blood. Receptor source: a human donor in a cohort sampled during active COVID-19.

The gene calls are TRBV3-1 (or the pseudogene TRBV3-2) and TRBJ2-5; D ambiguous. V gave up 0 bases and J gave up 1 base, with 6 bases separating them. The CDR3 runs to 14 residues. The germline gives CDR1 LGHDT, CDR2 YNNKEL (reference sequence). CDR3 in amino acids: CASSQDLAQETQYF. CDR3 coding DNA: TGTGCCAGCAGCCAAGATCTGGCCCAAGAGACCCAGTACTTC.

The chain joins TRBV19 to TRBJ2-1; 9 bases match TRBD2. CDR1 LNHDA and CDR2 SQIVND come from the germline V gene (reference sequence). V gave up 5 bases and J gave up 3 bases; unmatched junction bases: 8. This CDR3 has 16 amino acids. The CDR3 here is CASSAGTSSFYNEQFF. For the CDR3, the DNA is TGTGCCAGTAGTGCCGGGACTAGCAGCTTCTACAATGAGCAGTTCTTC. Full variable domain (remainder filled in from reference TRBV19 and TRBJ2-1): DGGITQSPKYLFRKEGQNVTLSCEQNLNHDAMYWYRQDPGQGLRLIYYSQIVNDFQKGDIAEGYSVSREKKESFPLTVTSAQKNPTAFYLCASSAGTSSFYNEQFFGPGTRLTVL.

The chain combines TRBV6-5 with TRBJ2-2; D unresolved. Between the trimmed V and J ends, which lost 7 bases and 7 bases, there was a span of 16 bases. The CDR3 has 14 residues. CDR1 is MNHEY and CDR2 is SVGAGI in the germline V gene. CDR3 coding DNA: TGTGCCAGCATTAAGGAACGGGTGAACGGGGAGCTGTTTTTT. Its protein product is CASIKERVNGELFF.

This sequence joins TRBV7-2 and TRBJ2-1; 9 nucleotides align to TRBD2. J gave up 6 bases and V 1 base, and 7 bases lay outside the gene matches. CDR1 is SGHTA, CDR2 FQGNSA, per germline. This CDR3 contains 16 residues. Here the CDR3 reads CASSLVSSGVRNEQFF. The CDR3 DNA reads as TGTGCCAGCAGCTTAGTGTCTAGCGGGGTGCGCAATGAGCAGTTCTTC.

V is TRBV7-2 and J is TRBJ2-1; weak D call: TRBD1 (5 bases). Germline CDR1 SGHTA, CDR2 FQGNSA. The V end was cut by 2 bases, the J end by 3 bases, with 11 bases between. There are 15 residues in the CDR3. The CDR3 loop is CASSLQGSNYNEQFF. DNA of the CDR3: TGTGCCAGCAGCTTACAGGGATCAAACTACAATGAGCAGTTCTTC. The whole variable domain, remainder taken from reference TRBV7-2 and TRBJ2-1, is GAGVSQSPSNKVTEKGKDVELRCDPISGHTALYWYRQSLGQGLEFLIYFQGNSAPDKSGLPSDRFSAERTGGSVSTLTIQRTQQEDSAVYLCASSLQGSNYNEQFFGPGTRLTVL.

CDR3 nucleotides: TGCGCCAGCAGCCAGGGTAGACAGGGGGGTCAGCCCCAGCATTTT. Translated, it gives CASSQGRQGGQPQHF. V usage is TRBV4-3 and J usage is TRBJ1-5; TRBD1 matches at 9 bases. The V gene end was trimmed by 3 bases and the J gene end by 6 bases; junction bases not matched to a gene: 6. Germline V gene sequence: CDR1 LGHNA, CDR2 YSLEER. This CDR3 region has 15 residues.

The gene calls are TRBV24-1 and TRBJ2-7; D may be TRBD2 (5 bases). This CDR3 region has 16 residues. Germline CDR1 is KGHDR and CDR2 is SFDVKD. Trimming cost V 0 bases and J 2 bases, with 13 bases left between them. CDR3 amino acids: CATSDLGQDGAYEQYF. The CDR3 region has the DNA TGTGCCACCAGTGATTTGGGGCAGGACGGGGCCTACGAGCAGTACTTC.

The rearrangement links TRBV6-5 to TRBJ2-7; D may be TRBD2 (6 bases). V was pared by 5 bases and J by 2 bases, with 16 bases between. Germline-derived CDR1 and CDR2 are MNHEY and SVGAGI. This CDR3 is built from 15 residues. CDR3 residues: CASSPGGTPTYEQYF. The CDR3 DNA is TGTGCCAGCAGTCCCGGCGGGACGCCGACCTACGAGCAGTACTTC.

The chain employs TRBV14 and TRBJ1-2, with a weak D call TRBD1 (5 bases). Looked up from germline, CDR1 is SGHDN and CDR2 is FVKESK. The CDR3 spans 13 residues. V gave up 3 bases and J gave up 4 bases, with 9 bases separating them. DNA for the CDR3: TGTGCCAGCAGCCATGGCAGGGCCTATGGCTACACCTTC. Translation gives CASSHGRAYGYTF.